This T cell receptor beta chain was captured by sequencing in a study of blood T cells in healthy people across ages. General study findings and limits: Roughly linearly, TCR beta diversity per million T cells fell as age increased.

The CDR3 runs to 18 residues. CDR1 is SQVTM, CDR2 ANQGSEA, per germline. The V and J ends lost 4 bases and 4 bases, in that order; junction bases with no gene match: 14. This clonotype was seen many times. Its matching antigen is unknown. Sample-barcoded 5' priming and a J-beta primer mix drove a second PCR of about 6 to 12 cycles. TCRdb re-analysed the 5' RACE reads in MiXCR, keeping a single row per CDR3 protein. Of about 2 million distinct CDR3 sequences in the sample, around 48% were seen once. The source material was blood. The rearrangement uses TRBV29-1 and TRBJ2-1; 12 bases agree with TRBD2. This TCR came from a middle-aged woman in good health. The CDR3, as DNA: TGCAGCGTTGGTGGACTAGCGGGGATCCCCAATGGATACAATGAGCAGTTCTTC. Its protein is CSVGGLAGIPNGYNEQFF.